A single sample is the source of the 25 T cell receptor beta chains below, sequenced in a study of CD8 T cells in Susac syndrome. The RNA input was roughly 0.5 to 1 ug, and it was reverse transcribed with random hexamers. MiXCR, run by TCRdb on the immunoSEQ multiplex PCR reads, gives a single entry per CDR3 protein. The table includes some 300,000 distinct CDR3 sequences, around 85% detected once. Sequenced sample: CD8+ T cells from PBMCs. Receptor source: a human donor with multiple sclerosis.

The chain has TRBV27 and TRBJ2-1; 7 nucleotides line up with TRBD2. The CDR3 spans 17 residues. V dropped 2 bases and J dropped 1; count of bases not matched to a gene: 8. Per germline, CDR1 MNHEY and CDR2 SMNVEV (reference sequence). The CDR3 is CASSLGLAAISYNEQFF. The CDR3 DNA reads TGTGCCAGCAGTTTAGGGCTAGCGGCTATATCCTACAATGAGCAGTTCTTC.

The gene calls are TRBV4-3 and TRBJ1-1, with D possibly being TRBD1 (5 bases). The germline V gene encodes CDR1 LGHNA and CDR2 YSLEER. The CDR3 covers 16 residues. V dropped 2 bases and J dropped 0 bases, with 13 bases sitting between them. The CDR3 DNA sequence: TGCGCCAGCAGCCAATGGAGGGGCTCCATGAACACTGAAGCTTTCTTT. Residues: CASSQWRGSMNTEAFF.

This chain joins TRBV18 and TRBJ1-4; D might be TRBD1 (5 bases). This CDR3 has 13 residues. Germline V lookup: CDR1 KGHSH, CDR2 LQKENI. Deletions cut 8 bases from V and 8 bases from J, with 15 bases between. CDR3 sequence (DNA): TGTGCCAGCCAAACGACCAGGGACGAAAAACTGTTTTTT. Protein: CASQTTRDEKLFF.

The rearrangement uses TRBV4-3 and TRBJ2-2; D is undetermined. The V end was cut by 0 bases, the J end by 2 bases, with 7 bases between. The CDR3 loop spans 15 amino acids. Germline CDR1 LGHNA, CDR2 YSLEER. The CDR3 reads CASSQDVGNTGELFF. The CDR3 DNA sequence: TGCGCCAGCAGCCAAGATGTGGGCAACACCGGGGAGCTGTTTTTT.

This clonotype was seen once. The chain joins TRBV28 to TRBJ2-7, with D unresolved. CDR1 and CDR2 from the germline V gene are MDHEN and SYDVKM. V lost 8 bases and J 3 bases, leaving 11 bases between the germline ends. The CDR3 has 12 amino acids. The CDR3 is CASGLQYYEQYF. CDR3 in DNA: TGTGCCAGCGGCCTACAGTACTACGAGCAGTACTTC.

The chain recombines TRBV29-1 with TRBJ2-1, with TRBD2 matching over 9 bases. Germline CDR1 reads SQVTM; CDR2 reads ANQGSEA. The CDR3 sequence is 13 residues long. V was clipped by 7 bases and J by 6 bases; unmatched bases: 7. CDR3 residues: CSGGGTSSNEQFF. The DNA for the CDR3 is TGCAGCGGGGGGGGGACTAGCTCCAATGAGCAGTTCTTC.

The CDR3 protein is CASSSTGISYEQYF. CDR3 coding DNA: TGTGCCAGCAGCTCCACCGGTATCTCCTACGAGCAGTACTTC. V is TRBV7-9 and J is TRBJ2-7, with unresolved D. The V gene's germline CDR1 is SEHNR and CDR2 FQNEAQ (reference sequence). The CDR3 covers 14 residues. Trimming cost V 4 bases and J 0 bases, with 10 bases left between them.

The sample holds one count of this clonotype. The CDR3 spells CSARIGGSYNEQFF. CDR3 nucleotide sequence: TGCAGCGCGCGCATTGGGGGGAGCTACAATGAGCAGTTCTTC. This chain connects TRBV29-1 to TRBJ2-1, with a possible D match to TRBD2 (6 bases). The V gene's germline CDR1 is SQVTM and CDR2 ANQGSEA. Trimming took 7 bases from V and 3 from J, leaving 16 bases between them. The CDR3 covers 14 residues.

The V gene is TRBV28, the J gene TRBJ2-2; 8 nucleotides match TRBD1. Germline-derived CDR1 and CDR2 are MDHEN and SYDVKM. CDR3 size: 15 residues. V dropped 4 bases and J dropped 5; count of bases not matched to a gene: 6. Written as DNA, the CDR3 is TGTGCCAGCAGTTATAGACAGGGGTGGACCGGGGAGCTGTTTTTT. It is translated as CASSYRQGWTGELFF.

The chain couples TRBV25-1 to TRBJ1-2; tentatively, D is TRBD1 (5 bases). V lost 3 bases and J lost 7, with 9 bases in between. The CDR3 extends over 12 amino acids. Germline CDR1 and CDR2: MGHDK and SYGVNS. The DNA for the CDR3 is TGTGCCAGCAGTGACAGGGCCTTTGGCTACACCTTC. Translating it yields CASSDRAFGYTF.

This chain uses TRBV5-1 with TRBJ2-5; D unclear. V was shortened by 6 bases and J by 2 bases, with 17 bases between the two germline ends. Germline-derived CDR1 and CDR2 are SGHRS and YFSETQ. This CDR3 has 15 residues. CDR3 bases: TGCGCCAGCACCCATTGTCCCCAGTTACAAGAGACCCAGTACTTC. It translates to CASTHCPQLQETQYF.

The rearrangement uses TRBV6-2 or TRBV6-3 and TRBJ2-1; possibly TRBD1 for D (5 bases). Germline loops: CDR1 MNHEY, CDR2 SVGEGT. Between the trimmed V and J ends, which lost 4 bases and 7 bases, there was a span of 14 bases. The CDR3 runs 14 residues. The CDR3 reads CASSLTRVTNEQFF. The DNA of the CDR3 is TGTGCCAGCAGTTTAACCAGGGTTACGAATGAGCAGTTCTTC.

The chain couples TRBV5-6 to TRBJ2-7, with TRBD2 matching over 10 bases. CDR3 length: 18 amino acids. The germline V gene has CDR1 SGHDT and CDR2 YYEEEE. Trimming removed 4 bases from V and 10 bases from J; junction bases left unmatched: 23. CDR3: CASSQAGGVFASGSTQYF. DNA for the CDR3: TGTGCCAGCAGCCAGGCGGGGGGAGTGTTCGCTAGCGGGAGTACTCAGTACTTC.

The chain links TRBV4-3 to TRBJ1-4; D may be TRBD1 (6 bases). CDR3 length equals 18 residues. Between the trimmed V and J ends, which lost 4 bases and 3 bases, there was a span of 21 bases. Per germline, CDR1 LGHNA and CDR2 YSLEER. The CDR3 spells CASSRLTPTGYPNEKLFF. The CDR3 DNA follows: TGCGCCAGCAGCCGTCTTACACCCACAGGGTATCCTAATGAAAAACTGTTTTTT.

The chain has TRBV7-9 and TRBJ2-6; the D gene is possibly TRBD1 (5 bases). V was shortened by 5 bases and J by 4 bases, with 24 bases between the two germline ends. The CDR3 sequence is 19 residues long. The germline gives CDR1 SEHNR, CDR2 FQNEAQ (reference sequence). The CDR3 DNA reads as TGTGCCAGCAGCACCCCAGGGATAGGAGTCATCTCCGGGGCCAACGTCCTGACTTTC. Translating gives CASSTPGIGVISGANVLTF.

This clonotype was recorded only once. The chain links TRBV7-9 to TRBJ1-2; D might be TRBD1 (5 bases). The CDR3 runs 14 residues. Germline CDR1 is SEHNR and CDR2 is FQNEAQ (reference sequence). Trimming removed 4 bases from V and 3 bases from J, with 12 bases in between. As DNA, the CDR3 is TGTGCCAGCAGCTCCTCTTTAGGGGACTATGGCTACACCTTC. This encodes CASSSSLGDYGYTF.

The CDR3 region is CASRDNPTWEAFF. CDR3 in DNA: TGTGCCAGTAGAGATAATCCGACATGGGAAGCTTTCTTT. V is TRBV19 and J is TRBJ1-1; D not certain. CDR3 length equals 13 residues. Deletions cut 6 bases from V and 8 bases from J, with 16 bases between. Per germline, CDR1 LNHDA and CDR2 SQIVND (reference sequence).

J is TRBJ1-3 and V is TRBV4-3; D is unclear. This CDR3 has 14 amino acids. V gave up 0 bases and J gave up 0 bases, with 3 bases separating them. The germline V gene has CDR1 LGHNA and CDR2 YSLEER. This chain's CDR3 is CASSQDPSGNTIYF. DNA for the CDR3: TGCGCCAGCAGCCAAGACCCCTCTGGAAACACCATATATTTT.

This chain connects TRBV20-1 to TRBJ2-1, with TRBD2 matching over 8 bases. Per the germline V gene, CDR1 is DFQATT and CDR2 is SNEGSKA (reference sequence). J was trimmed by 12 bases and V by 0 bases; bases with no gene match: 10. The CDR3 is made up of 14 amino acids. The CDR3 is CSARDSGTRIGQFF. CDR3 sequence (DNA): TGCAGTGCTAGAGACTCCGGGACTAGGATTGGGCAGTTCTTC.

The table lists this clonotype with a few counts. The J gene is TRBJ2-1, the V gene TRBV19; 10 positions match TRBD2. The CDR3 extends over 16 amino acids. Germline V gives CDR1 LNHDA, CDR2 SQIVND (reference sequence). The V segment lost 5 bases and the J segment 7 bases; nucleotides outside the gene matches: 11. The CDR3 region is CASSLAGLAGVNEQFF. CDR3 nucleotides: TGTGCCAGTAGTTTGGCAGGGCTAGCGGGGGTGAATGAGCAGTTCTTC.

V gene TRBV27 combines with J gene TRBJ1-1; D uncertain. V lost 6 bases, J lost 4 bases, and 15 bases lay in between. Germline V gene data show CDR1 as MNHEY and CDR2 as SMNVEV (reference sequence). The CDR3 has 14 amino acids. DNA of the CDR3: TGTGCCAGCAGGGACGGACGGGCGGCCACTGAAGCTTTCTTT. Amino acid sequence: CASRDGRAATEAFF.

This clonotype was counted between two and nine times. The J gene is TRBJ1-2, the V gene TRBV4-1, with TRBD1 as a possible D gene (5 bases). Trimming removed 5 bases at V and 5 bases at J, with 9 bases between. This CDR3 spans 12 amino acids. Per germline, CDR1 MGHRA and CDR2 YSYEKL. The CDR3 region is CASSYGGYGYTF. The CDR3 bases are TGCGCCAGCAGCTACGGGGGGTATGGCTACACCTTC.

The chain carries TRBV4-2 and TRBJ2-1; D ambiguous. The CDR3 covers 16 residues. CDR1 is LGHNA, CDR2 YNFKEQ, per germline. The V and J ends lost 0 bases and 5 bases respectively, with 14 bases between them. In DNA form, the CDR3 reads TGTGCCAGCAGCCAAGATCGAAGTAGCCCCAACAATGAGCAGTTCTTC. It translates to CASSQDRSSPNNEQFF.

The gene calls are TRBV28 and TRBJ1-1; no reliable D call. CDR3 length: 13 residues. Germline lookup yields CDR1 MDHEN and CDR2 SYDVKM. Between the trimmed V and J ends, which lost 2 bases and 1 base, there was a span of 5 bases. The DNA of the CDR3 is TGTGCCAGCAGTTTAGCACGGAACACTGAAGCTTTCTTT. This encodes CASSLARNTEAFF.

The V call is TRBV28, the J call TRBJ2-1; 7 bases line up with TRBD1. The germline V gene encodes CDR1 MDHEN and CDR2 SYDVKM. The CDR3 extends over 14 amino acids. The ends lost 0 bases at V and 6 bases at J; junction bases unmatched: 2. The CDR3 here is CASSLWRDSNEQFF. The CDR3, as DNA: TGTGCCAGCAGTTTATGGAGGGACAGCAATGAGCAGTTCTTC.